The sequence of this TCR beta chain was determined in a study of OX40 agonist ivuxolimab in advanced cancers. Study in general: A male proportion of just over 80% was recorded, with mean age approximately 57 years and range roughly 23 to 90. General study points: Researchers report that CD8+ T cells had, on average, more expanded clones than CD4+. Determination of antigen specificity was not performed for the expanded peripheral T cells. Low levels of normalized T-cell clonal expansion also appeared in some nonresponders.

A note on this clone: Its matching antigen is unknown.

The germline gives CDR1 LNHDA, CDR2 SQIVND (reference sequence). V dropped 10 bases and J dropped 0 bases, with 10 bases sitting between them. The CDR3 is 13 amino acids. The table came from immunoSEQ multiplex PCR; TCRdb's copy has only in-frame clones and leaves some out. The sample holds some 54,000 clones, 80% to 90% seen once. The sequence was obtained from an adult with an advanced solid tumor such as melanoma, head and neck, liver or kidney cancer. The sample here was CD4+ or CD8+ T cells sorted from blood, taken in a trial of the OX40 agonist ivuxolimab. The chain employs TRBV19 and TRBJ1-5, with TRBD1 as a possible D gene (6 bases). CDR3 nucleotide sequence: TGTGCCACCGGACAGCTTAGCAATCAGCCCCAGCATTTT. Translated: CATGQLSNQPQHF.